This TCR beta chain was observed in a study of cytomegalovirus exposure and HLA in healthy donors. The study, taken as a whole, reports: Most TCR sequences were uncommon, yet certain public TCRs appeared in many donors. Sequences of the TCR beta chain were said to predict the HLA-A and HLA-B alleles of most subjects accurately.

Use of 60 Vbeta and 13 Jbeta primers characterized the PCR. Here immunoSEQ multiplex PCR was the method, and the copy in TCRdb shows in-frame clones only, minus some. This sample carries about 260,000 clones, around 66% of them seen once, and the ten largest clones take approximately 2.3%. The V and J ends lost 3 bases and 0 bases respectively, with 17 bases between them. Germline V CDR1 and CDR2: LNHNV, YYDKDF (reference sequence). This CDR3 region has 17 residues. The sample holds one count of this clone. What it binds is unknown. Sequences were obtained from PBMCs. V usage is TRBV15 and J usage is TRBJ1-2, with D possibly being TRBD1 (6 bases). The receptor comes from a female donor in good health and CMV-seronegative. CDR3 residues: CATSSGTLSLANYGYTF. The DNA for the CDR3 is TGTGCCACCAGCAGTGGGACATTATCTTTAGCTAACTATGGCTACACCTTC.